This T cell receptor beta chain was profiled in a study of T cells in Graves' hyperthyroidism and ophthalmopathy. Study details: Once the initial diagnosis was made, peripheral blood was obtained before any treatment.

This clonotype was recorded a few times. The antigen remains undetermined. CDR1 is MGHRA and CDR2 is YSYEKL in the germline V gene. The CDR3 extends over 17 amino acids. Trimming cost V 4 bases and J 4 bases; bases outside gene matches: 13. Amplified TCR beta CDR3 regions came from RNA transcripts. The HTBI set primed first-round TCR CDR3 RT-PCR. TCRdb re-called the multiplex PCR reads with MiXCR, one entry per CDR3 protein. The sample has fewer than 700,000 distinct CDR3 sequences; about 15% are singletons. Each ophthalmopathy patient scored at least 3 on the Clinical Activity Score and at least 4 on NOSPECS grade, with duration under 3 months. Regarding the study as a whole: Most clonotypes that expanded in the thyroid above 0.001 also showed up in blood.

This receptor was taken from a woman aged 18-29 years with Graves' ophthalmopathy. The sample consisted of blood. The rearrangement uses TRBV4-1 and TRBJ2-5; 9 positions match TRBD2. The CDR3 region is CASSPVASGGMGETQYF. In DNA, the CDR3 is TGCGCCAGCAGCCCCGTCGCCAGCGGGGGGATGGGAGAGACCCAGTACTTC.